The rows below give T cell receptor beta chains drawn from one sample of a study of blood T cell repertoires in COVID-19. Generated by immunoSEQ multiplex PCR, the TCRdb table keeps only in-frame clones and is missing some. The table shows about 160,000 clones, with approximately 82% occurring only once. The specimen was peripheral blood. The receptors shown here come from a man in his 70s who had recovered from COVID-19. The CDR3 runs from the conserved cysteine through the conserved F or W. The D gene is left open where the match is weak. Some rows mark clone size as missing; the rest say once, few, many or name a class of expanded clone.

CDR3 DNA: TGTGCCTGGAAGGGCAGGGGGCACGTGGAGACCCAGTACTTC; CDR3 protein: CAWKGRGHVETQYF; V gene: TRBV30; D gene: TRBD1; J gene: TRBJ2-5; clone size: NA
CDR3 DNA: TGCAGCGTTGGTGGGCAGGGGAACACTGAAGCTTTCTTT; CDR3 protein: CSVGGQGNTEAFF; V gene: TRBV29-1; D gene: NA; J gene: TRBJ1-1; clone size: NA
CDR3 DNA: TGCAGTGCGTCGGGGGACTATGGCTACACCTTC; CDR3 protein: CSASGDYGYTF; V gene: TRBV20-1; D gene: NA; J gene: TRBJ1-2; clone size: NA
CDR3 DNA: TGTGCCAGCAGCTTAAGGGACAGGGCGCACTATGGCTACACCTTC; CDR3 protein: CASSLRDRAHYGYTF; V gene: TRBV11-2; D gene: TRBD1; J gene: TRBJ1-2; clone size: NA
CDR3 DNA: TGTGCCAGTAGTATAAGGCGGCAGAACACTGAAGCTTTCTTT; CDR3 protein: CASSIRRQNTEAFF; V gene: TRBV19; D gene: NA; J gene: TRBJ1-1; clone size: NA
CDR3 DNA: TGTGCCAGCGCCAATCCGACAGGGGGGGTTCGCACCGGGGAGCTGTTTTTT; CDR3 protein: CASANPTGGVRTGELFF; V gene: TRBV28; D gene: TRBD1; J gene: TRBJ2-2; clone size: NA
CDR3 DNA: TGTGCCAGTAGTATAGTGTTCGAGACAGGGGGCCATCAGCCCCAGCATTTT; CDR3 protein: CASSIVFETGGHQPQHF; V gene: TRBV19; D gene: TRBD1; J gene: TRBJ1-5; clone size: NA
CDR3 DNA: TGTGCCAGCAGGGAAAAAACTAGCGGGAGGGCCGGTGGGAATGAGCAGTTCTTC; CDR3 protein: CASREKTSGRAGGNEQFF; V gene: TRBV6-1; D gene: TRBD2; J gene: TRBJ2-1; clone size: NA
CDR3 DNA: TGTGCCAGCAGCTTTTCGACAGGGTCAGAAGATACGCAGTATTTT; CDR3 protein: CASSFSTGSEDTQYF; V gene: TRBV7-8; D gene: TRBD1; J gene: TRBJ2-3; clone size: NA
CDR3 DNA: TGCGCCAGCAGCTCTAGCGGGAGTTTCTACAATGAGCAGTTCTTC; CDR3 protein: CASSSSGSFYNEQFF; V gene: TRBV5-1; D gene: TRBD2; J gene: TRBJ2-1; clone size: few
CDR3 DNA: TGCGCCAGCAGCCAAGAGAGGGGAAGTGGGCAGGGGCGCTCACCCCTCCACTTT; CDR3 protein: CASSQERGSGQGRSPLHF; V gene: TRBV4-3; D gene: NA; J gene: TRBJ1-6; clone size: NA
CDR3 DNA: TGTGCCAGTAGTAGCCATTTCTCGCTAGCAGGTAGCAATGAGCAGTTCTTC; CDR3 protein: CASSSHFSLAGSNEQFF; V gene: TRBV19; D gene: NA; J gene: TRBJ2-1; clone size: once